This passage covers 28 T cell receptor beta chains from one sample sequenced in a study of T cells in Graves' hyperthyroidism and ophthalmopathy. The TCR beta CDR3 regions underwent amplification using RNA transcripts as the source. HTBI primers were the set used in a first-round RT-PCR of the TCR CDR3. A single record per CDR3 protein comes from TCRdb applying MiXCR to the multiplex PCR reads. This table holds about 640,000 distinct CDR3 sequences, less than 25% found once. The sequenced material came from blood. The receptors stem from a man aged 25-40 years with Graves' ophthalmopathy.

The chain joins TRBV6-2 or TRBV6-3 to TRBJ2-6; unclear D gene. This CDR3 spans 14 amino acids. Germline CDR1 is MNHEY and CDR2 is SVGEGT. V was trimmed by 7 bases and J by 1 base, leaving 8 bases between them. The CDR3, as DNA: TGTGCCAGCAACCCCGCGTCTGGGGCCAACGTCCTGACTTTC. Translating gives CASNPASGANVLTF.

About this clonotype itself: A much more abundant neighbour one base away suggests this may be a read error. V gene TRBV12-3 or TRBV12-4 combines with J gene TRBJ1-5; 7 bases align to TRBD1. This CDR3 region has 13 residues. The ends lost 10 bases at V and 8 bases at J; junction bases unmatched: 11. CDR3 sequence: CANRRQGLEPQHF. The CDR3 DNA reads TGTGCCAACAGACGACAGGGTTTGGAGCCCCAGCATTTT.

The V and J genes are TRBV28 and TRBJ2-4, with 9 nucleotides matching TRBD1. The germline CDR1 and CDR2 sequences are MDHEN and SYDVKM. The CDR3 has 16 amino acids. V lost 3 bases and J lost 1; bases outside the gene matches: 4. The CDR3 region has the DNA TGTGCCAGCAGTTTTCGGGACAGGGAGGCCAAAAACATTCAGTACTTC. This sequence encodes CASSFRDREAKNIQYF.

This clonotype has more than one count but fewer than ten. This chain links TRBV20-1 with TRBJ2-7, with D unresolved. The V end lost 0 bases, the J end lost 6 bases, and 6 bases lay between the germline ends. The CDR3 loop spans 11 amino acids. Per germline, CDR1 DFQATT and CDR2 SNEGSKA (reference sequence). The CDR3, as DNA: TGCAGTGCTAGAGACAGGATCGAGCAGTACTTC. This codes for CSARDRIEQYF.

The chain uses TRBV12-3 or TRBV12-4 and TRBJ2-6; D is perhaps TRBD1 (5 bases). The V and J ends lost 2 bases and 4 bases respectively, with 9 bases between them. The CDR3 length is 15 residues. CDR3: CASSLSGRGANVLTF. As DNA, the CDR3 is TGTGCCAGCAGTTTATCAGGGCGCGGGGCCAACGTCCTGACTTTC.

This chain uses TRBV5-1 with TRBJ2-2, with unresolved D. The CDR3 consists of 15 residues. Germline CDR1 SGHRS, CDR2 YFSETQ. With 0 bases removed from V and 4 bases from J, the gap between germline ends came to 10 bases. The CDR3 loop reads CASSLDGVGTGELFF. The CDR3 DNA is TGCGCCAGCAGCTTGGATGGGGTTGGCACCGGGGAGCTGTTTTTT.

This clonotype was found many times. The chain carries TRBV28 and TRBJ2-3, with D perhaps matching TRBD2 (6 bases). CDR1 MDHEN and CDR2 SYDVKM come from the germline V gene. The V and J ends lost 3 bases and 6 bases respectively, with 25 bases between them. This CDR3 comprises 18 residues. The CDR3 region is CASSFRPGLRHSSDTQYF. For the CDR3, the DNA is TGTGCCAGCAGTTTTCGACCGGGACTGCGGCATAGTTCGGATACGCAGTATTTT.

The rearrangement links TRBV19 to TRBJ2-6; 10 nucleotides agree with TRBD2. The CDR3 has 17 amino acids. Trimming took 6 bases from V and 2 from J; bases not matched to a gene: 7. Germline CDR1 and CDR2: LNHDA and SQIVND (reference sequence). The DNA of the CDR3 is TGTGCCAGTAGATTCAGCGGGAGGGTAACTGGGGCCAACGTCCTGACTTTC. Its translation: CASRFSGRVTGANVLTF.

This clonotype came up a few times. This chain links TRBV20-1 with TRBJ1-5; tentative D call: TRBD1 (5 bases). Germline-derived CDR1 and CDR2 are DFQATT and SNEGSKA (reference sequence). V lost 3 bases, J lost 5 bases, and 11 bases lay in between. CDR3 length: 13 residues. The CDR3 region has the DNA TGCAGTGCTAGGCGGGACGACGATCAGCCCCAGCATTTT. Its protein product is CSARRDDDQPQHF.

This rearrangement joins TRBV2 to TRBJ1-5; the match to TRBD1 covers 7 bases. The germline V gene has CDR1 SNHLY and CDR2 FYNNEI. After removal of 0 bases from V and 0 bases from J, the junction contained 5 bases not matched to a gene. This CDR3 region has 17 residues. The CDR3 coding sequence is TGTGCCAGCAGTGAAGCAGACAGGGACCATAGCAATCAGCCCCAGCATTTT. This encodes CASSEADRDHSNQPQHF.

This clonotype has a handful of counts. The chain carries TRBV12-3 or TRBV12-4 and TRBJ1-6; D might be TRBD1 (5 bases). CDR3 length equals 13 residues. V shed 5 bases and J shed 7 bases, with 9 bases lying between them. CDR3 region: CASSEQENSPLHF. DNA of the CDR3: TGTGCCAGCAGTGAACAGGAGAATTCACCCCTCCACTTT.

The sample holds a few counts of this clonotype. Germline is not matched at one junction end, which may reflect a read error. The CDR3 region is CSARAALVKGNQPQHF. The CDR3 DNA reads TGCAGTGCTAGAGCGGCCTTAGTAAAGGGCAATCAGCCCCAACATTTT. The V and J genes are TRBV20-1 and TRBJ1-5; D ambiguous. CDR1 and CDR2 (germline): DFQATT, SNEGSKA (reference sequence). This CDR3 spans 16 amino acids.

This clonotype has a count of ten or more. The chain has TRBV28 and TRBJ2-5; possibly TRBD1 for D (5 bases). Germline V gene sequence: CDR1 MDHEN, CDR2 SYDVKM. The V end was cut by 8 bases, the J end by 5 bases, with 18 bases between. This CDR3 has 14 amino acids. CDR3 amino acids: CASSRVGNGETQYF. CDR3 sequence (DNA): TGTGCCAGCTCCAGGGTGGGCAACGGGGAGACCCAGTACTTC. The complete variable domain, with remaining parts taken from reference TRBV28 and TRBJ2-5, reads DVKVTQSSRYLVKRTGEKVFLECVQDMDHENMFWYRQDPGLGLRLIYFSYDVKMKEKGDIPEGYSVSREKKERFSLILESASTNQTSMYLCASSRVGNGETQYFGPGTRLLVL.

This clonotype turned up a few times. This chain joins TRBV18 and TRBJ2-5; perhaps TRBD1 as D (6 bases). The CDR3 covers 12 residues. Germline CDR1 and CDR2: KGHSH and LQKENI. V was trimmed by 8 bases and J by 3 bases, leaving 10 bases between them. CDR3 residues: CASGGGEETQYF. Here the CDR3 DNA reads TGTGCCAGCGGGGGCGGAGAAGAGACCCAGTACTTC.

This clonotype was recorded at least ten times. The chain employs TRBV28 and TRBJ2-1; D unclear. CDR1 and CDR2 from the germline V gene are MDHEN and SYDVKM. The CDR3 extends over 15 amino acids. V dropped 6 bases and J dropped 7 bases, with 19 bases sitting between them. Written as DNA, the CDR3 is TGTGCCAGCAGCCGTCCGGTAGCCGGTAGGAATGAGCAGTTCTTC. Residues: CASSRPVAGRNEQFF.

The chain uses TRBV27 and TRBJ2-7; D is possibly TRBD1 (6 bases). The V end lost 4 bases, the J end lost 3 bases, and 22 bases lay between the germline ends. Per germline, CDR1 MNHEY and CDR2 SMNVEV (reference sequence). This CDR3 is built from 17 residues. This chain's CDR3 is CASSYGTPTPGVYEQYF. The CDR3, as DNA: TGTGCCAGCAGTTATGGGACACCGACCCCAGGGGTCTACGAGCAGTACTTC.

This clonotype was detected only a few times. This chain connects TRBV6-1 to TRBJ2-7, with 15 bases that match TRBD2. The length of the CDR3 is 16 residues. V lost 6 bases and J lost 6; bases outside the gene matches: 9. Germline CDR1 and CDR2: MNHNS and SASEGT. The CDR3 is CASRAGTSGRIIEQYF. The CDR3 DNA reads as TGTGCCAGCAGAGCCGGGACTAGCGGGAGGATCATCGAGCAGTACTTC.

A few counts support this clonotype. The V call is TRBV6-5, the J call TRBJ2-1; D might be TRBD2 (6 bases). V was clipped by 2 bases and J by 10 bases, with 21 bases between them. This CDR3 has 16 amino acids. Looked up from germline, CDR1 is MNHEY and CDR2 is SVGAGI. CDR3 nucleotide sequence: TGTGCCAGCAGTTACGGGCGGGACGACGCCTTACAGGAGCAGTTCTTC. Translated: CASSYGRDDALQEQFF.

This clonotype was observed a few times. The J gene is TRBJ2-1, the V gene TRBV7-3; TRBD2 matches at 8 bases. Looked up from germline, CDR1 is SGHTA and CDR2 is FQGTGA. V was pared by 5 bases and J by 5 bases, with 8 bases of the junction left unmatched. This CDR3 is built from 15 residues. CDR3 in DNA: TGTGCCAGCAGCACCTCTAGCGGGTGGGACAATGAGCAGTTCTTC. Translation: CASSTSSGWDNEQFF.

This clonotype was recorded many times. The rearrangement links TRBV2 to TRBJ2-7; D remains ambiguous. Germline assignment: CDR1 SNHLY and CDR2 FYNNEI. Trimming removed 0 bases from V and 0 bases from J, with 3 bases in between. The CDR3 spans 13 residues. The CDR3 sequence: CASSEANSYEQYF. The CDR3 DNA follows: TGTGCCAGCAGTGAAGCCAACTCCTACGAGCAGTACTTC.

The V call is TRBV7-8, the J call TRBJ1-2; D might be TRBD1 (6 bases). Trimming removed 0 bases from V and 13 bases from J, with 12 bases in between. This CDR3 spans 12 amino acids. The germline V gene encodes CDR1 SGHVS and CDR2 FQNEAQ. CDR3 sequence: CASSLAEQGATF. For the CDR3, the DNA is TGTGCCAGCAGCTTAGCGGAACAGGGAGCCACCTTC.

The J gene is TRBJ1-4, the V gene TRBV7-2; a possible D gene is TRBD1 (5 bases). The V end was cut by 4 bases, the J end by 8 bases, with 8 bases between. This CDR3 has 12 amino acids. Germline V gene sequence: CDR1 SGHTA, CDR2 FQGNSA. The CDR3 bases are TGTGCCAGCAGCTCTGCAGGGGAAAAACTGTTTTTT. Its translation: CASSSAGEKLFF.

This clonotype was seen only a few times. The V gene is TRBV28, the J gene TRBJ2-5; maybe TRBD2 (5 bases). CDR1 is MDHEN and CDR2 is SYDVKM in the germline V gene. This CDR3 has 11 residues. As DNA, the CDR3 is TGTGCAATAGCGTTAGGGAAGACCCAGTACTTC. Translation gives CAIALGKTQYF.

This clonotype showed up just a few times. The CDR3 nucleotides are TGTGCCAGCAGTTACTCGCCTAGCGGGAGTTTCACAGATACGCAGTATTTT. Translating it yields CASSYSPSGSFTDTQYF. The chain uses TRBV6-6 and TRBJ2-3; 10 positions match TRBD2. The trim removed 0 bases at V and 2 bases at J, leaving 5 bases unmatched. From germline, CDR1 is MNHNY and CDR2 SVGAGI (reference sequence). This CDR3 has 17 residues.

This clonotype showed up just once. The chain employs TRBV7-2 and TRBJ2-7; either TRBD1 or TRBD2 may supply D (6 bases each). The CDR3 has 15 residues. The germline V and J ends were trimmed by 7 bases and 2 bases, with 18 bases remaining between them. Looked up from germline, CDR1 is SGHTA and CDR2 is FQGNSA. CDR3 nucleotide sequence: TGTGCCAGCACCTCCGAGGGGGGTGGGACCTACGAGCAGTACTTC. It specifies CASTSEGGGTYEQYF.

The sample holds many counts of this clonotype. The gene calls are TRBV3-1 and TRBJ1-5, with D possibly matching TRBD1 (5 bases). The length of the CDR3 is 15 residues. The germline V gene encodes CDR1 LGHDT and CDR2 YNNKEL (reference sequence). The V end was cut by 1 base, the J end by 4 bases, with 11 bases between. The CDR3: CASSQAWGGNQPQHF. CDR3 DNA: TGTGCCAGCAGCCAAGCTTGGGGGGGAAATCAGCCCCAGCATTTT.

This clonotype occurred many times. This chain connects TRBV11-2 to TRBJ1-1, with unresolved D. This CDR3 region has 13 residues. The ends were cut back, 2 bases at V and 1 base at J, with 5 bases in the middle. Germline lookup yields CDR1 SGHAT and CDR2 FQNNGV. Here the CDR3 DNA reads TGTGCCAGCAGCTTATGGGAGAACACTGAAGCTTTCTTT. Its protein product is CASSLWENTEAFF.

V gene TRBV20-1 combines with J gene TRBJ1-5; no firm D call. The CDR3 length is 12 residues. Trimming removed 4 bases from V and 1 base from J, with 5 bases in between. The V gene's germline CDR1 is DFQATT and CDR2 SNEGSKA (reference sequence). DNA for the CDR3: TGCAGTGCTATGTTGAGCAATCAGCCCCAGCATTTT. This gives the protein CSAMLSNQPQHF.